This T cell receptor beta chain stems from a study of blood T cell repertoires in COVID-19. Across the study: Samples representing acute and convalescent COVID-19 were sourced from the United States, Italy and Spain. PBMCs, B-cell-depleted T cells, or T cells were the source of the cDNA or gDNA that made up the material.

How the authors handled the data: Quantification of nucleated cells was approximated via reference gene primer amplification. The protocol was immunoSEQ multiplex PCR, while the TCRdb copy is restricted to in-frame clones and leaves out a portion. V and J calls and clone size are those listed in that table; D and trimming were worked out from the DNA. This table has 130,000 or so clones, over 70% appearing once. Germline V lookup: CDR1 SGDLS, CDR2 YYNGEE. V was clipped by 4 bases and J by 0 bases, with 14 bases between them. CDR3 length: 16 residues. J is TRBJ1-3 and V is TRBV9, with D hard to call. Specimen: peripheral blood. The TCR sequence derives from a man older than 75 with active or convalescent COVID-19. The CDR3 DNA reads TGTGCCAGCAGCCCCCACGTCGGTCTCTCTGGAAACACCATATATTTT. It specifies CASSPHVGLSGNTIYF.